These 13 T cell receptor beta chains were all obtained from the same sample, sequenced in a study of spatial heterogeneity in lung cancer. Time point defined: sample taken at primary tumor resection. Sequencing was performed on whole RNA extracted from tumor and nontumor lung tissue, or from frozen PBMC, and the material was left unsorted. TCRdb reprocessed the 5' RACE reads with MiXCR, giving one entry per CDR3 protein. The sample has under 30,000 distinct CDR3 sequences; roughly 3% are singletons. The specimen comprised PBMCs, sampled at surgery. The receptors were sampled from a female donor with early-stage non-small cell lung cancer.

The sample holds many counts of this clonotype. The chain combines TRBV7-6 with TRBJ2-7; 9 bases line up with TRBD2. V shed 0 bases and J 3 bases; nucleotides not matched to a gene: 9. Germline V gene data show CDR1 as SGHVS and CDR2 as FNYEAQ. CDR3 length equals 17 residues. CDR3 amino acids: CASSLAWLAGRNYEQYF. The CDR3 DNA follows: TGTGCCAGCAGCTTAGCGTGGCTAGCGGGACGAAACTACGAGCAGTACTTC. Filled out from reference TRBV7-6 and TRBJ2-7, the complete variable domain reads GAGVSQSPRYKVTKRGQDVALRCDPISGHVSLYWYRQALGQGPEFLTYFNYEAQQDKSGLPNDRFSAERPEGSISTLTIQRTEQRDSAMYRCASSLAWLAGRNYEQYFGPGTRLTVT.

This clonotype showed up many times. The rearrangement links TRBV28 to TRBJ2-7, with TRBD2 matching 9 bases. This CDR3 contains 14 residues. J gave up 4 bases and V 3 bases, and 4 bases lay outside the gene matches. Germline loops: CDR1 MDHEN, CDR2 SYDVKM. The CDR3 bases are TGTGCCAGCAGTTTTGTAGCGGGAGCTTACGAGCAGTACTTC. Its translation: CASSFVAGAYEQYF.

This clonotype appeared many times. This chain's CDR3 is CASRTEPYGYTF. The CDR3, as DNA: TGTGCCAGCAGGACAGAACCATATGGCTACACCTTC. This rearrangement joins TRBV9 to TRBJ1-2; TRBD1 is a possible D gene (5 bases). Germline loops: CDR1 SGDLS, CDR2 YYNGEE. This CDR3 is 12 amino acids long. Trimming pared 5 bases from V and 5 bases from J, leaving 10 bases between. Filled out from reference TRBV9 and TRBJ1-2, the complete variable domain reads DSGVTQTPKHLITATGQRVTLRCSPRSGDLSVYWYQQSLDQGLQFLIQYYNGEERAKGNILERFSAQQFPDLHSELNLSSLELGDSALYFCASRTEPYGYTFGSGTRLTVV.

The sample holds a few counts of this clonotype. The J gene is TRBJ1-1, the V gene TRBV2; 7 bases agree with TRBD1. The germline CDR1 and CDR2 sequences are SNHLY and FYNNEI. After removal of 6 bases from V and 1 base from J, the junction contained 5 bases not matched to a gene. The CDR3 contains 14 residues. This chain's CDR3 is CASRARGGNTEAFF. The DNA for the CDR3 is TGTGCCAGCAGAGCCAGGGGGGGGAACACTGAAGCTTTCTTT.

This clonotype was observed many times. This chain links TRBV6-1 with TRBJ1-1, with D unresolved. The germline V gene encodes CDR1 MNHNS and CDR2 SASEGT. This CDR3 has 11 amino acids. V shed 7 bases and J shed 0 bases, with 3 bases lying between them. The CDR3 loop reads CASNLNTEAFF. CDR3 nucleotide sequence: TGTGCCAGCAATTTGAACACTGAAGCTTTCTTT.

This clonotype was counted at least ten times. This chain joins TRBV30 and TRBJ2-7; D unresolved. CDR1 and CDR2 from the germline V gene are GTSNPN and SVGIG (reference sequence). V lost 1 base, J lost 3 bases, and 4 bases lay in between. The CDR3 spans 11 residues. CDR3 nucleotides: TGTGCCTGGAGTGGGGACTACGAGCAGTACTTC. Amino acids: CAWSGDYEQYF. The full variable domain, with the rest looked up from reference TRBV30 and TRBJ2-7, is SQTIHQWPATLVQPVGSPLSLECTVEGTSNPNLYWYRQAAGRGLQLLFYSVGIGQISSEVPQNLSASRPQDRQFILSSKKLLLSDSGFYLCAWSGDYEQYFGPGTRLTVT.

This clonotype occurred many times. This chain joins TRBV19 and TRBJ1-5; D not certain. The V gene lost 5 bases and the J gene lost 7 bases, with 9 bases spanning the gap. CDR1 and CDR2 from the germline V gene are LNHDA and SQIVND (reference sequence). The CDR3 has 12 amino acids. Here the CDR3 DNA reads TGTGCCAGTAGTTTTCCAAGGCAGCCCCAGCATTTT. Its protein product is CASSFPRQPQHF.

This clonotype is labeled medium-sized. The V call is TRBV6-5, the J call TRBJ2-5, with 10 bases fitting TRBD1. Germline V gives CDR1 MNHEY, CDR2 SVGAGI. This CDR3 spans 15 amino acids. Trimming cost V 0 bases and J 4 bases; bases outside gene matches: 2. CDR3 coding DNA: TGTGCCAGCAGTTACTCGAGGACAGGGGGAGAGACCCAGTACTTC. It codes for CASSYSRTGGETQYF.

The chain links TRBV2 to TRBJ2-1; D may be TRBD1 (6 bases). The CDR3 sequence is 15 residues long. The V and J ends lost 6 bases and 1 base respectively, with 13 bases between them. Germline lookup yields CDR1 SNHLY and CDR2 FYNNEI. CDR3 in amino acids: CASSLTGFSYNEQFF. DNA for the CDR3: TGTGCCAGCAGCCTAACAGGGTTTTCCTACAATGAGCAGTTCTTC.

This clonotype showed up many times. The V call is TRBV5-6, the J call TRBJ2-1; 10 bases are shared with TRBD2. V gave up 1 base and J gave up 10 bases; unmatched junction bases: 8. Germline-derived CDR1 and CDR2 are SGHDT and YYEEEE. CDR3 size: 15 residues. The CDR3 protein is CASSLRSGRGWEQFF. The CDR3 DNA reads TGTGCCAGCAGCTTGAGGAGCGGGAGGGGTTGGGAGCAGTTCTTC.

This clonotype was observed many times. The genes are TRBV2 and TRBJ2-5; a possible D gene is TRBD1 (6 bases). Germline loops: CDR1 SNHLY, CDR2 FYNNEI. V shed 1 base and J shed 7 bases, with 13 bases lying between them. The CDR3 is 14 residues long. The CDR3 nucleotides read TGTGCCAGCAGTGAAGTGTCCAGCAGGGGGACCCAGTACTTC. It is translated as CASSEVSSRGTQYF.

This clonotype came up many times. The rearrangement links TRBV7-9 to TRBJ1-1; a weak D match, TRBD1 (5 bases). Germline loops: CDR1 SEHNR, CDR2 FQNEAQ (reference sequence). This CDR3 comprises 15 residues. Between the trimmed V and J ends, which lost 4 bases and 3 bases, there was a span of 15 bases. CDR3 protein: CASSSFAPGHTEAFF. The CDR3 DNA reads as TGTGCCAGCAGCTCCTTTGCCCCGGGACACACTGAAGCTTTCTTT.

The chain uses TRBV7-6 and TRBJ2-1; a possible D gene is TRBD1 (6 bases). The CDR3 has 15 residues. Per germline, CDR1 SGHVS and CDR2 FNYEAQ. With 1 base removed from V and 9 bases from J, the gap between germline ends came to 16 bases. This chain's CDR3 is CASSLESGPRGEQFF. DNA of the CDR3: TGTGCCAGCAGCTTAGAATCGGGACCCAGGGGTGAGCAGTTCTTC.